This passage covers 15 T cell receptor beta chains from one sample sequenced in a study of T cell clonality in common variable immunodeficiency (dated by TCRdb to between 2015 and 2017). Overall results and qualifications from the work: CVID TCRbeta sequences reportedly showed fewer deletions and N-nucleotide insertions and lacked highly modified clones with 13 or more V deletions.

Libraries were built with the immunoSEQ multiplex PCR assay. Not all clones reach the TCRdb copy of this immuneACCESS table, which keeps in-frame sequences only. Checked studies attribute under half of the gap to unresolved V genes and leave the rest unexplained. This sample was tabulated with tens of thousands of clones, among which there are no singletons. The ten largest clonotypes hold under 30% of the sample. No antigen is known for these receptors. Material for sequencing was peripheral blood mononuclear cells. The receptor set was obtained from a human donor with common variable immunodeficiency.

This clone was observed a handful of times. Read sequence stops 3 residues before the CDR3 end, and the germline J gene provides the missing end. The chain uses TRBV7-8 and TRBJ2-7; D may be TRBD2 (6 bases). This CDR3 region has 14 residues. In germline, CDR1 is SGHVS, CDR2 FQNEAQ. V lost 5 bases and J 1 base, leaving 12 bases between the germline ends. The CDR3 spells CASSQGLLSYEQYF. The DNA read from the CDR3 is TGTGCCAGCAGCCAGGGACTGTTATCCTACGAG. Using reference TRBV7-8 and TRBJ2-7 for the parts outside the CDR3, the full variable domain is GAGVSQSPRYKVAKRGQDVALRCDPISGHVSLFWYQQALGQGPEFLTYFQNEAQLDKSGLPSDRFFAERPEGSVSTLKIQRTQQEDSAVYLCASSQGLLSYEQYFGPGTRLTVT.

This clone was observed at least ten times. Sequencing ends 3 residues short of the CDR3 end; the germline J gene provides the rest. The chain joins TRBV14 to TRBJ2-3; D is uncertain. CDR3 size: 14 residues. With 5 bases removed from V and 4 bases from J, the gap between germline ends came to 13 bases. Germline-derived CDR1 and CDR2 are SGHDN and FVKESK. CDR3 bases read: TGTGCCAGCAGCTCCCGCTTGGGCGCAGATACG. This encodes CASSSRLGADT. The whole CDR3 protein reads CASSSRLGADTQYF.

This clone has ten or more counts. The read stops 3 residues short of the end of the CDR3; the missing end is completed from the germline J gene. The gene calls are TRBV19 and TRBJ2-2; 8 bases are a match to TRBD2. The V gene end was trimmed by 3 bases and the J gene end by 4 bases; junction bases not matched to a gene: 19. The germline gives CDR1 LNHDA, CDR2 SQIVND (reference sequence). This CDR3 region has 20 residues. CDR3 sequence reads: CASSMAGTRGSFWFTGELFF. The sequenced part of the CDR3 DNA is TGTGCCAGTAGTATGGCCGGGACTAGAGGTAGTTTTTGGTTCACCGGGGAG.

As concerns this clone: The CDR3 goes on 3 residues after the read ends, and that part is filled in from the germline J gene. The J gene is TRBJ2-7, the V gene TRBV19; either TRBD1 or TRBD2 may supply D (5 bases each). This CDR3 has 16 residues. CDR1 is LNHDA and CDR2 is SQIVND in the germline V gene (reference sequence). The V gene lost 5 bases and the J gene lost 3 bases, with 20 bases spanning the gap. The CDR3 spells CASSGHRKQGDYEQYF. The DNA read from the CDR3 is TGTGCCAGTAGTGGACACCGGAAGCAGGGAGACTACGAG.

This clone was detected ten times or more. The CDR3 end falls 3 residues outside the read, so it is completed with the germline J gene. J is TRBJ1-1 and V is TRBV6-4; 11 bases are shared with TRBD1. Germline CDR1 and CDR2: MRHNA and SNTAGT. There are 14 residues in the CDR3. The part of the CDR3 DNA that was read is TGTGCCAGCAGTGCCGCCGGACAGGGGGCCATA. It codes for CASSAAGQGAI. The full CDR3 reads CASSAAGQGAIAFF.

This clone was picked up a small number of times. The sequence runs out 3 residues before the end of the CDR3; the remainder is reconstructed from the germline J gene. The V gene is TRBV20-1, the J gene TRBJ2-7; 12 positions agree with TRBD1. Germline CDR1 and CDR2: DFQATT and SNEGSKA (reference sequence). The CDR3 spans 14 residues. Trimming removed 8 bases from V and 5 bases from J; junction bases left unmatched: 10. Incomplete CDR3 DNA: TGCAGTCATAACCCCGGGACAGGGGGCCACGAG. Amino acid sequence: CSHNPGTGGHE. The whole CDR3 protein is CSHNPGTGGHEQYF.

The CDR3 sequence is CASSTRLGGSYEQYF. The CDR3 DNA, read in part, is TGTGCCAGCAGTACCAGACTAGGAGGCTCCTACGAG. V and J are TRBV14 and TRBJ2-7; TRBD2 might be the D (6 bases). The read comes to an end 3 residues before the CDR3 does, leaving the germline J gene to fill in the end. Trimming cost V 6 bases and J 0 bases, with 15 bases left between them. The CDR3 runs 15 residues. Germline CDR1 SGHDN, CDR2 FVKESK. Full variable domain (rest looked up from reference TRBV14 and TRBJ2-7): EAGVTQFPSHSVIEKGQTVTLRCDPISGHDNLYWYRRVMGKEIKFLLHFVKESKQDESGMPNNRFLAERTGGTYSTLKVQPAELEDSGVYFCASSTRLGGSYEQYFGPGTRLTVT.

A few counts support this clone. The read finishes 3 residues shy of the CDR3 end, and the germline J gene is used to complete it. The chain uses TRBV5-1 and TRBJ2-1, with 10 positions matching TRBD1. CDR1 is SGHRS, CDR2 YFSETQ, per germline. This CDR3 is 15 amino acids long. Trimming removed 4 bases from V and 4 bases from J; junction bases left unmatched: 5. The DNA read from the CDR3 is TGCGCCAGCAGCCCGGGGACAGGGGCTTACAATGAG. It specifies CASSPGTGAYNE. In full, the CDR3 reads CASSPGTGAYNEQFF.

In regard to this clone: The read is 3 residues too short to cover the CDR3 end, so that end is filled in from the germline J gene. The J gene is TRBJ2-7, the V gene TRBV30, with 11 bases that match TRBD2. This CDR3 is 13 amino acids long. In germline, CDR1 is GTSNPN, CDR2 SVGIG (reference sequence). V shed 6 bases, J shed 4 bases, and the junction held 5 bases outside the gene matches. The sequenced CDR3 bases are TGTGCCTGCGCGATAGCGGGAGGGTACGAG. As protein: CACAIAGGYE. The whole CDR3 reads CACAIAGGYEQYF.

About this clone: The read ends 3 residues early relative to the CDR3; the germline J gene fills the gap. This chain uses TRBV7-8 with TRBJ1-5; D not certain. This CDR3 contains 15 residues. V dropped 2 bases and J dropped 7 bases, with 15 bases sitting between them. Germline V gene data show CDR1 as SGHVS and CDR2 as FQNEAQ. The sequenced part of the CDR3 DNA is TGTGCCAGCAGCTTATCTGCGGCACTTGGGCAGCCC. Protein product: CASSLSAALGQP. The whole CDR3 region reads CASSLSAALGQPQHF. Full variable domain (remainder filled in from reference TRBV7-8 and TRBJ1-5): GAGVSQSPRYKVAKRGQDVALRCDPISGHVSLFWYQQALGQGPEFLTYFQNEAQLDKSGLPSDRFFAERPEGSVSTLKIQRTQQEDSAVYLCASSLSAALGQPQHFGDGTRLSIL.

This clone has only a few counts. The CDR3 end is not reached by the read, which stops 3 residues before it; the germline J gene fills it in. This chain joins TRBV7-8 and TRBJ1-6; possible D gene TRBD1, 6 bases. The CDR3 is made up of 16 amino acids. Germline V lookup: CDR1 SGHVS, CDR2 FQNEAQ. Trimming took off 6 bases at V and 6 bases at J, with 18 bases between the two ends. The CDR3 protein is CASSHPEGRGNSPLHF. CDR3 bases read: TGTGCCAGCAGTCATCCAGAGGGCAGGGGTAATTCACCC.

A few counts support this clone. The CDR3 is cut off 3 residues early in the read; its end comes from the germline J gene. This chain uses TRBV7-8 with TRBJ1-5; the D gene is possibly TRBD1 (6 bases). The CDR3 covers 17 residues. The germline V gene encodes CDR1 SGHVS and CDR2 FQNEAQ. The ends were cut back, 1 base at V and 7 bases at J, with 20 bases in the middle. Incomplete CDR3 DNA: TGTGCCAGCAGCTTAGAATTAGCAGGGGCTAGGGGACAGCCC. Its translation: CASSLELAGARGQP. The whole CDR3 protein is CASSLELAGARGQPQHF. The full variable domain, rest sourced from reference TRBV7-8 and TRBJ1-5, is GAGVSQSPRYKVAKRGQDVALRCDPISGHVSLFWYQQALGQGPEFLTYFQNEAQLDKSGLPSDRFFAERPEGSVSTLKIQRTQQEDSAVYLCASSLELAGARGQPQHFGDGTRLSIL.

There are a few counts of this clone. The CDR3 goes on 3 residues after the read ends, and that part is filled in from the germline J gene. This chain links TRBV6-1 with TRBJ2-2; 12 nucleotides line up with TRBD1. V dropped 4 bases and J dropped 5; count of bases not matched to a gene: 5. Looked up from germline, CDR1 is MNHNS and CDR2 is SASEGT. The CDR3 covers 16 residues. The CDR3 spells CASSGRDRGRTGELFF. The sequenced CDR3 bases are TGTGCCAGCAGTGGACGGGACAGGGGGCGAACCGGGGAG.

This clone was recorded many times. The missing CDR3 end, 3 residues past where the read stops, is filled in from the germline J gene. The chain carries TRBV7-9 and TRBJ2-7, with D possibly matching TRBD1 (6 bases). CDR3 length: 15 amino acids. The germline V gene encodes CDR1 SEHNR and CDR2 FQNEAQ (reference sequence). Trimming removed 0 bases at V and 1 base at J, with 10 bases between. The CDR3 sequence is CASSLATGLSYEQYF. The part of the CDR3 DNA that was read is TGTGCCAGCAGCTTAGCAACAGGGCTATCCTACGAG.

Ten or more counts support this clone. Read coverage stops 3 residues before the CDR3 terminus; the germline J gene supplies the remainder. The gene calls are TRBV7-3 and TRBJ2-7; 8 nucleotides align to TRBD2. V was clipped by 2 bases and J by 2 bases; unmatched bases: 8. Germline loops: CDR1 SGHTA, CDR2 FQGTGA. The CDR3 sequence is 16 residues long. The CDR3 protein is CASSLAPAGAAYEQYF. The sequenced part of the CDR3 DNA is TGTGCCAGCAGCTTAGCGCCAGCGGGAGCCGCCTACGAG.